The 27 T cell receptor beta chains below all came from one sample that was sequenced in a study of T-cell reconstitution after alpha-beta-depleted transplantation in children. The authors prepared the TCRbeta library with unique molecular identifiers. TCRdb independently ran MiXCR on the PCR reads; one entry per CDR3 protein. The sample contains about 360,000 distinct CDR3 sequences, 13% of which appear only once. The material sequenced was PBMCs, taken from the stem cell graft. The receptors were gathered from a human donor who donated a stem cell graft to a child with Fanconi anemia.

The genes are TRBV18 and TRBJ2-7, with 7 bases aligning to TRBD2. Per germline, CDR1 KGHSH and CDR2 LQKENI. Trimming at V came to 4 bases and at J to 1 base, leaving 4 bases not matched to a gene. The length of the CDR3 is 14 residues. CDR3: CASSQGLVSYEQYF. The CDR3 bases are TGTGCCAGCTCACAAGGACTAGTGTCCTACGAGCAGTACTTC.

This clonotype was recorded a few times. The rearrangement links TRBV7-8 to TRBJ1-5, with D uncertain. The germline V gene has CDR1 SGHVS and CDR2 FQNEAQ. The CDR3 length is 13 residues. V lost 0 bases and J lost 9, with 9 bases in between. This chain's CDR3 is CASSLAQERPQHF. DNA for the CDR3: TGTGCCAGCAGCTTAGCCCAAGAACGGCCCCAGCATTTT.

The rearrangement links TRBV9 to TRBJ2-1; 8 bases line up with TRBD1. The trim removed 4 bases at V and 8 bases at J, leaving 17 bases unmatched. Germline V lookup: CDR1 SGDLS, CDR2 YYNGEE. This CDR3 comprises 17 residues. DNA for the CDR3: TGTGCCAGCAGCCCTCCCCCTGGACAGGGTTTATGGGATGAGCAGTTCTTC. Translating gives CASSPPPGQGLWDEQFF.

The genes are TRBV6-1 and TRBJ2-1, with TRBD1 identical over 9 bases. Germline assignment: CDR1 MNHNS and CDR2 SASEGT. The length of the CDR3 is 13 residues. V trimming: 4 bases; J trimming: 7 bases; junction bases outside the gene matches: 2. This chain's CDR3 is CASSGTGDNEQFF. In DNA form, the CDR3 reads TGTGCCAGCAGTGGGACAGGGGATAATGAGCAGTTCTTC.

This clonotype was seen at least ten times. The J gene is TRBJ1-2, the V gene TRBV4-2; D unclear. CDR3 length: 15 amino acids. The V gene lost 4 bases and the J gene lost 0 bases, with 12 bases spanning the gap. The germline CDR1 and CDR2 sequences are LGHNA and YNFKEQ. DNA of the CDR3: TGTGCCAGCAGCCCAGGACGGCTAACTAACTATGGCTACACCTTC. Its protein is CASSPGRLTNYGYTF.

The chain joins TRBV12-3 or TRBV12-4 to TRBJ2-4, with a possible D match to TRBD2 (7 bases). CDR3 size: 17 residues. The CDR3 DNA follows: TGTGCGAGTTCCTTTCGACGGGGGGCTCTAGCCAAAAACATTCAGTACTTC. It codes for CASSFRRGALAKNIQYF.

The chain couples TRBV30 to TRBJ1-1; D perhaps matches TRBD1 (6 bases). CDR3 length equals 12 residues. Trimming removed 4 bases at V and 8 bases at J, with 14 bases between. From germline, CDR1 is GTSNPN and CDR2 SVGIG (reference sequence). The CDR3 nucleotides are TGTGCCTGGAACCGGGACACCCCAGAAGCTTTCTTT. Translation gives CAWNRDTPEAFF.

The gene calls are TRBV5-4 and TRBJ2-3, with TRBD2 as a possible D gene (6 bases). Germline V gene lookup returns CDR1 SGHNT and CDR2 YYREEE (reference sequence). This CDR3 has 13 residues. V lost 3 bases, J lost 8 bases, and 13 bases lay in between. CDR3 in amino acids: CASSSGVGGTQYF. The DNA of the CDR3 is TGTGCCAGCAGCTCCGGGGTCGGGGGTACGCAGTATTTT.

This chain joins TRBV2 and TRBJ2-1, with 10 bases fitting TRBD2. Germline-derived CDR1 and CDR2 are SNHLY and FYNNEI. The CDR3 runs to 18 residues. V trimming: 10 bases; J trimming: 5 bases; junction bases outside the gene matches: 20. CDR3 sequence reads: CAISHSDPSGGLHNEQFF. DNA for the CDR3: TGTGCCATCAGCCACAGCGACCCTAGCGGGGGCCTTCACAATGAGCAGTTCTTC.

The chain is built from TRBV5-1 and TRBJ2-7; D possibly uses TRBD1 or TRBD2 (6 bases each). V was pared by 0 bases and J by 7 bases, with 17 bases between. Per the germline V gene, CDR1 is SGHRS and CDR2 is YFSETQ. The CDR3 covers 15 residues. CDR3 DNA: TGCGCCAGCAGCTTGGGGGACAAGGGAGGAGAGGAGCAGTACTTC. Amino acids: CASSLGDKGGEEQYF.

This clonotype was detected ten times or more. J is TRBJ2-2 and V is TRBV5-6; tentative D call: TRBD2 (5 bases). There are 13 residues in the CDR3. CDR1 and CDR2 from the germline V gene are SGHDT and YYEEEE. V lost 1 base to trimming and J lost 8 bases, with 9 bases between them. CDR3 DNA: TGTGCCAGCAGCTTGTCCGGAGGTGGGGAGCTGTTTTTT. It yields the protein CASSLSGGGELFF.

In nucleotides, the CDR3 is TGTGCCAGCAGTTACAGTGGCGGGGCGGGTGAAAAACTGTTTTTT. It is translated as CASSYSGGAGEKLFF. The chain links TRBV7-9 to TRBJ1-4, with D tentatively TRBD1 (5 bases). Germline values: CDR1 SEHNR, CDR2 FQNEAQ (reference sequence). The CDR3 runs 15 residues. V was trimmed by 6 bases and J by 7 bases, leaving 18 bases between them. Full variable domain (outside the CDR3, taken from reference TRBV7-9 and TRBJ1-4): DTGVSQNPRHKITKRGQNVTFRCDPISEHNRLYWYRQTLGQGPEFLTYFQNEAQLEKSRLLSDRFSAERPKGSFSTLEIQRTEQGDSAMYLCASSYSGGAGEKLFFGSGTQLSVL.

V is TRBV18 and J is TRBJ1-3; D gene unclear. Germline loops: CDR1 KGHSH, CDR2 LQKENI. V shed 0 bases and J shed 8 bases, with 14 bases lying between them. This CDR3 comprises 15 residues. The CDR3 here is CASSPPRMGTDTIYF. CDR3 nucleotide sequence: TGTGCCAGCTCACCACCGAGAATGGGAACGGACACCATATATTTT.

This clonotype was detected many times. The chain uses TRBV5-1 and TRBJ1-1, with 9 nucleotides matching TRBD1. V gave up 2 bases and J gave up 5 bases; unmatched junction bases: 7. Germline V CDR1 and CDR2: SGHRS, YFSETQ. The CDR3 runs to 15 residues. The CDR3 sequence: CASSLGSTGGTEAFF. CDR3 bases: TGCGCCAGCAGCTTAGGATCGACAGGGGGAACTGAAGCTTTCTTT.

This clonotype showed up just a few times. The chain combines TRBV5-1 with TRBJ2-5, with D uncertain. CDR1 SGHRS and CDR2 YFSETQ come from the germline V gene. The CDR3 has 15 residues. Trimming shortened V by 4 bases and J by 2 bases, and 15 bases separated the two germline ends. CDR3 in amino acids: CASSTDGRPQETQYF. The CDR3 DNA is TGCGCCAGCAGCACCGACGGACGGCCTCAAGAGACCCAGTACTTC.

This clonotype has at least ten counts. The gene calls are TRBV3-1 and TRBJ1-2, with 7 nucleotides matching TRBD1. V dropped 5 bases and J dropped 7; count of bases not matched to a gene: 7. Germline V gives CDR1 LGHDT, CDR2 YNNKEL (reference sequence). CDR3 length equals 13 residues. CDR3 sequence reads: CASSVPGGGGYTF. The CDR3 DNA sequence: TGTGCCAGCAGCGTACCAGGGGGGGGTGGCTACACCTTC.

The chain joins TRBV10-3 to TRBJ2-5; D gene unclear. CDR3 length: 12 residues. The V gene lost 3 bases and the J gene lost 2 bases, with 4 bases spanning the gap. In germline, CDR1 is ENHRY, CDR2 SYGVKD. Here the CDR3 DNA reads TGTGCCATCAGTGAATGGCAAGAGACCCAGTACTTC. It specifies CAISEWQETQYF.

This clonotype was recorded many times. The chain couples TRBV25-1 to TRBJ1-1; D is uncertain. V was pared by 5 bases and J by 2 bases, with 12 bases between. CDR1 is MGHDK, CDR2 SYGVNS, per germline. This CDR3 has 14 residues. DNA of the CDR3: TGTGCCAGCAGTCGGAAGACGGTAAACACTGAAGCTTTCTTT. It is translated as CASSRKTVNTEAFF.

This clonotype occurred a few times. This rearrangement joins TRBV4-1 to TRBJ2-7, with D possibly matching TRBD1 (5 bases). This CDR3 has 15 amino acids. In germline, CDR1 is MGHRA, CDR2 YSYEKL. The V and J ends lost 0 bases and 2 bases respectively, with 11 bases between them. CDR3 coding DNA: TGCGCCAGCAGCCAAGATAGGGGCACGCCCTACGAGCAGTACTTC. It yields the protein CASSQDRGTPYEQYF.

CDR3 DNA: TGCGCCAGCAGCTTGGGAGACCTTATTGAGCAGTTCTTC. Translated, it gives CASSLGDLIEQFF. V usage is TRBV5-1 and J usage is TRBJ2-1; no reliable D call. Trimming removed 0 bases from V and 9 bases from J, with 10 bases in between. Germline loops: CDR1 SGHRS, CDR2 YFSETQ. This CDR3 is built from 13 residues.

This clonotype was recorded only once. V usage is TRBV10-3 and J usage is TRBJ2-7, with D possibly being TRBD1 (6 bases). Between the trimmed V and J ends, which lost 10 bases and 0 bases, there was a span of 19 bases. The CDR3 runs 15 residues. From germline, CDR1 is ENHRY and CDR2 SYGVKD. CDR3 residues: CATGRTEDTSYEQYF. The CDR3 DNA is TGTGCCACCGGTCGGACAGAAGATACCTCCTACGAGCAGTACTTC.

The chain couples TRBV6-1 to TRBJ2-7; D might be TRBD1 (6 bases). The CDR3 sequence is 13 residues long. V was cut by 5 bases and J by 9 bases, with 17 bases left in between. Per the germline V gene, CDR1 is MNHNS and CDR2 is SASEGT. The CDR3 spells CASSLDSLGGQYF. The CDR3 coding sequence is TGTGCCAGCAGTCTGGACAGCCTGGGCGGGCAGTACTTC.

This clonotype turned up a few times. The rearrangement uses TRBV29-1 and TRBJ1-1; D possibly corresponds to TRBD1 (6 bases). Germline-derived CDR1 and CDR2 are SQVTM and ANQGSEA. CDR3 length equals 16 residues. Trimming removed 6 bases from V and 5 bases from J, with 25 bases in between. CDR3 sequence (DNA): TGCAGCGTAAGCCCCTCCCAGGGGCGTTGGGGTACTGAAGCTTTCTTT. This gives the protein CSVSPSQGRWGTEAFF.

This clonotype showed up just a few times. CDR3 loop: CASRGGQGASYEQYV. CDR3 DNA sequence: TGTGCCAGCAGAGGAGGACAGGGGGCATCCTACGAGCAGTACGTC. The rearrangement links TRBV6-1 to TRBJ2-7; 11 bases are a match to TRBD1. This CDR3 is built from 15 residues. In germline, CDR1 is MNHNS, CDR2 SASEGT. Trimming removed 6 bases from V and 1 base from J; junction bases left unmatched: 5.

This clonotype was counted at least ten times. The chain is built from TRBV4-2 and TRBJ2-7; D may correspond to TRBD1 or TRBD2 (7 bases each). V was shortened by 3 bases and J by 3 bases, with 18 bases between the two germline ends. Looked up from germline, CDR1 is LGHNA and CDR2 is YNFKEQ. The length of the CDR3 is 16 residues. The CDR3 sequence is CASSHISGGQIYEQYF. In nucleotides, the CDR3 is TGTGCCAGCAGCCATATCTCGGGGGGACAGATCTACGAGCAGTACTTC.

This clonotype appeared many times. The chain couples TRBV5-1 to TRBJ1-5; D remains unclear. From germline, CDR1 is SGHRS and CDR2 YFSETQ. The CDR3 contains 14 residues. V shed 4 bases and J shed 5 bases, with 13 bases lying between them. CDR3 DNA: TGCGCCAGCAGCCCGGAAGGGCGATATCAGCCCCAGCATTTT. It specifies CASSPEGRYQPQHF.

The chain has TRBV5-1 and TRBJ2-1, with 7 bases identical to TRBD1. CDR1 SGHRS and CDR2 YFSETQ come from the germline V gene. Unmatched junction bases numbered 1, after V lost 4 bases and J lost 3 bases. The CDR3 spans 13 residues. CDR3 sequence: CASSRQGYNEQFF. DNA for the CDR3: TGCGCCAGCAGCCGACAGGGCTACAATGAGCAGTTCTTC.